These T cell receptor beta chains were read from a single sample in a study of early T cells in non-severe SARS-CoV-2 infection. One entry per CDR3 protein results from TCRdb running MiXCR on the 5' RACE reads. The top ten hold around 1.1% of the sample, which has approximately 79,000 distinct CDR3 sequences, roughly 13% seen once. The sequencing input was whole blood. These receptors all stem from an adult who was a healthcare worker with PCR-confirmed SARS-CoV-2 infection or an uninfected control (not recorded which). The CDR3 runs from the conserved cysteine through the conserved F or W. D genes are given only for firm matches. Size is stated for part of the rows, as once, few or many counts, or as a class when the clone is expanded.

j_gene: TRBJ2-7
v_gene: TRBV29-1
abundance: few
d_gene: -
CDR3nt: TGCAGCGTTGGACGGTCCTACGAGCAGTACTTC
CDR3aa: CSVGRSYEQYF

j_gene: TRBJ2-3
v_gene: TRBV7-6
abundance: many
d_gene: -
CDR3nt: TGTGCCAGCCGGAGTGAGAGGGCAGATACGCAGTATTTT
CDR3aa: CASRSERADTQYF

j_gene: TRBJ2-1
v_gene: TRBV20-1
abundance: many
d_gene: -
CDR3nt: TGCAGTGCAGACCGGAGGTGGCGGCAGTTCTTC
CDR3aa: CSADRRWRQFF

j_gene: TRBJ2-2
v_gene: TRBV2
abundance: many
d_gene: -
CDR3nt: TGTGCCAGCATTGGAAGGGCCGGGGAGCTGTTTTTT
CDR3aa: CASIGRAGELFF

j_gene: TRBJ1-3
v_gene: TRBV21-1
abundance: -
d_gene: -
CDR3nt: TGTGCCAGCAGCGCAAACAGCTCTGGAAACACCATATATTTT
CDR3aa: CASSANSSGNTIYF

j_gene: TRBJ2-4
v_gene: TRBV7-9
abundance: -
d_gene: -
CDR3nt: TGTGCCAGCAGCCCCGCCATAGCCAAAAACATTCAGTACTTC
CDR3aa: CASSPAIAKNIQYF

j_gene: TRBJ2-1
v_gene: TRBV20-1
abundance: many
d_gene: TRBD1
CDR3nt: TGCAGTGCTAGACGGGACAGAACGCAAAATGAGCAGTTCTTC
CDR3aa: CSARRDRTQNEQFF

j_gene: TRBJ2-3
v_gene: TRBV6-2/TRBV6-3
abundance: few
d_gene: -
CDR3nt: TGTGCCAGCAGTTACTCGACATCACCAAGAAGCACAGATACGCAGTATTTT
CDR3aa: CASSYSTSPRSTDTQYF

j_gene: TRBJ1-4
v_gene: TRBV7-8
abundance: -
d_gene: -
CDR3nt: TGTGCCAGCAGCTTAGCAGGGAACTTAAGTAGAAATGAAAAACTGTTTTTT
CDR3aa: CASSLAGNLSRNEKLFF

j_gene: TRBJ2-1
v_gene: TRBV11-2
abundance: -
d_gene: -
CDR3nt: TGTGCCAGCAGCTTTACGGGACAACAGTTCTTC
CDR3aa: CASSFTGQQFF

j_gene: TRBJ2-1
v_gene: TRBV7-9
abundance: -
d_gene: -
CDR3nt: TGTGCCAGCAGCTTAGAAATGGTCGGGAATGAGCAGTTCTTC
CDR3aa: CASSLEMVGNEQFF

j_gene: TRBJ1-5
v_gene: TRBV6-6
abundance: -
d_gene: -
CDR3nt: TGTGCCAGCAGTTACTCGTCGACACAATATAGCAATCAGCCCCAGCATTTT
CDR3aa: CASSYSSTQYSNQPQHF

j_gene: TRBJ2-6
v_gene: TRBV3-1
abundance: many
d_gene: TRBD1
CDR3nt: TGTGCCAGCAGCCAGCGACAGGGATACTCTGGGGCCAACGTCCTGACTTTC
CDR3aa: CASSQRQGYSGANVLTF

j_gene: TRBJ2-3
v_gene: TRBV7-9
abundance: many
d_gene: TRBD1
CDR3nt: TGTGCCAGCAGCGGACAGGAAGAATCCCCCACAGATACGCAGTATTTT
CDR3aa: CASSGQEESPTDTQYF

j_gene: TRBJ1-3
v_gene: TRBV3-1
abundance: -
d_gene: -
CDR3nt: TGTGCCAGCAGCTCAGCGTGGGTCTCTGGAAACACCATATATTTT
CDR3aa: CASSSAWVSGNTIYF

j_gene: TRBJ2-2
v_gene: TRBV29-1
abundance: many
d_gene: -
CDR3nt: TGCAGCGTTGACGGGGACACGAACACCGGGGAGCTGTTTTTT
CDR3aa: CSVDGDTNTGELFF

j_gene: TRBJ1-2
v_gene: TRBV3-1
abundance: many
d_gene: -
CDR3nt: TGTGCCAGCAGCCTGTCCCCCGCCGGCGACACCTATGGCTACACCTTC
CDR3aa: CASSLSPAGDTYGYTF

j_gene: TRBJ1-1
v_gene: TRBV28
abundance: -
d_gene: -
CDR3nt: TGTGCCAGCAGTGCCCCCTTCGGGGGGGCTGAAGCTTTCTTT
CDR3aa: CASSAPFGGAEAFF

j_gene: TRBJ1-1
v_gene: TRBV27
abundance: -
d_gene: -
CDR3nt: TGTGCCAGCAGCCAAGGACAGAACACTGAAGCTTTCTTT
CDR3aa: CASSQGQNTEAFF

j_gene: TRBJ2-5
v_gene: TRBV5-6
abundance: -
d_gene: TRBD1
CDR3nt: TGTGCCAGCAGCTTGGAGGACAGGGGAGGACAAGAGACCCAGTACTTC
CDR3aa: CASSLEDRGGQETQYF

j_gene: TRBJ2-7
v_gene: TRBV13
abundance: many
d_gene: -
CDR3nt: TGTGCCAGCAGTTCAGGGGTTACCTACGAGCAGTACTTC
CDR3aa: CASSSGVTYEQYF

j_gene: TRBJ2-5
v_gene: TRBV12-5
abundance: few
d_gene: -
CDR3nt: TGTGCTAGTGGTTTGGAGCCAAGGTACCAAGAGACCCAGTACTTC
CDR3aa: CASGLEPRYQETQYF

j_gene: TRBJ1-4
v_gene: TRBV5-5
abundance: many
d_gene: -
CDR3nt: TGTGCCAGCAGCTTTGAGACGCCTGGGGGCAATGAAAAACTGTTTTTT
CDR3aa: CASSFETPGGNEKLFF

j_gene: TRBJ2-3
v_gene: TRBV6-5
abundance: few
d_gene: -
CDR3nt: TGTGCCAGCAGTTACCGGGACCAAAGGACAGATACGCAGTATTTT
CDR3aa: CASSYRDQRTDTQYF

j_gene: TRBJ1-6
v_gene: TRBV4-2
abundance: -
d_gene: TRBD1
CDR3nt: TGTGCCAGCAGCCAAGATCCGGGACAGGGGTTTGATTCACCCCTCCACTTT
CDR3aa: CASSQDPGQGFDSPLHF

j_gene: TRBJ2-7
v_gene: TRBV7-7
abundance: many
d_gene: TRBD1
CDR3nt: TGTGCTAGCAGCCCCCCGGGACAGAAAGTTTACGAGCAGTACTTC
CDR3aa: CASSPPGQKVYEQYF

j_gene: TRBJ2-1
v_gene: TRBV5-5
abundance: few
d_gene: TRBD2
CDR3nt: TGTGCCAGCAGCCCTCTAGCGGGAGGAGGGGAGCAGTTCTTC
CDR3aa: CASSPLAGGGEQFF

j_gene: TRBJ1-2
v_gene: TRBV7-2
abundance: many
d_gene: TRBD1
CDR3nt: TGTGCCAGCAGCTGGGACAGGGGCGCCTATGGCTACACCTTC
CDR3aa: CASSWDRGAYGYTF

j_gene: TRBJ2-7
v_gene: TRBV6-2/TRBV6-3
abundance: few
d_gene: TRBD2
CDR3nt: TGTGCCAGCACCCGGCGCGGGGGGTCGGCCTACGAGCAGTACTTC
CDR3aa: CASTRRGGSAYEQYF

j_gene: TRBJ2-3
v_gene: TRBV7-2
abundance: few
d_gene: TRBD1
CDR3nt: TGTGCCAGCAGCCGGGACAGAAGCACAGATACGCAGTATTTT
CDR3aa: CASSRDRSTDTQYF

j_gene: TRBJ1-2
v_gene: TRBV27
abundance: -
d_gene: TRBD1
CDR3nt: TGTGCCAGCAGGGACGGGACGCAGGGGGTCAATGGCTACACCTTC
CDR3aa: CASRDGTQGVNGYTF

j_gene: TRBJ2-7
v_gene: TRBV9
abundance: few
d_gene: -
CDR3nt: TGTGCCAGCAGCCCTCGACAGGACCCCTACGAGCAGTACTTC
CDR3aa: CASSPRQDPYEQYF

j_gene: TRBJ1-6
v_gene: TRBV7-2
abundance: many
d_gene: -
CDR3nt: TGTGCCAGCAGCCTCGTTTTCAGGATAGGATCACCCCTCCACTTT
CDR3aa: CASSLVFRIGSPLHF

j_gene: TRBJ2-3
v_gene: TRBV28
abundance: few
d_gene: TRBD2
CDR3nt: TGTGCCAGCACGACTAGCGGGAGCACAGATACGCAGTATTTT
CDR3aa: CASTTSGSTDTQYF

j_gene: TRBJ2-1
v_gene: TRBV6-2/TRBV6-3
abundance: -
d_gene: -
CDR3nt: TGTGCCAGCAGTTACTGGGCCTCCTACAATGAGCAGTTCTTC
CDR3aa: CASSYWASYNEQFF

j_gene: TRBJ2-7
v_gene: TRBV19
abundance: -
d_gene: -
CDR3nt: TGTGCCAGTAGTACCCGAAGCGAGCAGTACTTC
CDR3aa: CASSTRSEQYF

j_gene: TRBJ1-2
v_gene: TRBV28
abundance: many
d_gene: -
CDR3nt: TGTGCCAGCTCCAGGGGTTCAAGCTACACCTTC
CDR3aa: CASSRGSSYTF

j_gene: TRBJ2-7
v_gene: TRBV11-2
abundance: many
d_gene: -
CDR3nt: TGTGCCAGCAGCTTAGTCGGCGGGTTCTACGAGCAGTACTTC
CDR3aa: CASSLVGGFYEQYF

j_gene: TRBJ2-1
v_gene: TRBV29-1
abundance: few
d_gene: -
CDR3nt: TGCAGCGTTGAAGATCGGGTACCAATCTACAATGAGCAGTTCTTC
CDR3aa: CSVEDRVPIYNEQFF

j_gene: TRBJ1-6
v_gene: TRBV20-1
abundance: many
d_gene: -
CDR3nt: TGCAGTGCTAGTGGGGCTAGGAATTCACCCCTCCACTTT
CDR3aa: CSASGARNSPLHF

j_gene: TRBJ1-3
v_gene: TRBV28
abundance: few
d_gene: TRBD1
CDR3nt: TGTGCCAGTGGACAGGGGGGCTCTGGAAACACCATATATTTT
CDR3aa: CASGQGGSGNTIYF

j_gene: TRBJ2-3
v_gene: TRBV5-4
abundance: -
d_gene: TRBD2
CDR3nt: TGTGCCAGCAGCTCACCGGGACTACTTAAGGATACGCAGTATTTT
CDR3aa: CASSSPGLLKDTQYF

j_gene: TRBJ1-1
v_gene: TRBV7-6
abundance: -
d_gene: -
CDR3nt: TGTGCCAGCAGCCCGGGAGACATGAACACTGAAGCTTTCTTT
CDR3aa: CASSPGDMNTEAFF

j_gene: TRBJ2-1
v_gene: TRBV27
abundance: -
d_gene: -
CDR3nt: TGTGCCAGCAGTTTCGGCAGGGGCAACGAGCAGTTCTTC
CDR3aa: CASSFGRGNEQFF

j_gene: TRBJ1-2
v_gene: TRBV5-4
abundance: few
d_gene: TRBD1
CDR3nt: TGTGCCAGCAGAGGCGGGACAGCTGGCTACACCTTC
CDR3aa: CASRGGTAGYTF

j_gene: TRBJ2-4
v_gene: TRBV7-2
abundance: many
d_gene: TRBD2
CDR3nt: TGTGCCAGCAGCTTGGGACTAGATGACAAAAACATTCAGTACTTC
CDR3aa: CASSLGLDDKNIQYF